This TCR beta chain is from a study of technical replicates of blood from a few donors. Method: immunoSEQ multiplex PCR; TCRdb's copy keeps in-frame clones and lacks some. This sample has 60,000 or so clones, with around 97% found just once. Germline V CDR1 and CDR2: MGHDK, SYGVNS. V gave up 4 bases and J gave up 5 bases, with 9 bases separating them. This CDR3 is built from 13 residues. Sequenced sample: T cells isolated from PBMCs. The TCR sequence derives from a human donor in good health. V usage is TRBV25-1 and J usage is TRBJ2-1; maybe TRBD2 (5 bases). CDR3 sequence (DNA): TGTGCCAGCAGTGGTTCGGGGAACAATGAGCAGTTCTTC. It codes for CASSGSGNNEQFF.